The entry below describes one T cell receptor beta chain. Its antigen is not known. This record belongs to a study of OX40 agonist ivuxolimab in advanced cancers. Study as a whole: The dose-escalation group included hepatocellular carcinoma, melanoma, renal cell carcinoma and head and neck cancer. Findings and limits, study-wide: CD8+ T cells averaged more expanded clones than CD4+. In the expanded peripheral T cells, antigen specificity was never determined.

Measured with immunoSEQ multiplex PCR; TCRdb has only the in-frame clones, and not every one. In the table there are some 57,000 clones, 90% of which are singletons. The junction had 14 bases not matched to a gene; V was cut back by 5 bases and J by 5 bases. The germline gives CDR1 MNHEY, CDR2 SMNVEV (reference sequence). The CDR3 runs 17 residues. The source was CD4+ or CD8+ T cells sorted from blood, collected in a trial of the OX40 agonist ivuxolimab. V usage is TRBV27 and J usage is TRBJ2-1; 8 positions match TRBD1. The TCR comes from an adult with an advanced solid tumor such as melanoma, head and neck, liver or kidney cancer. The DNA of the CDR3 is TGTGCCAGCAGTGCCCTGGGCCGGGACAGGCGGAACAATGAGCAGTTCTTC. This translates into CASSALGRDRRNNEQFF.